This T cell receptor beta chain was captured by sequencing in a study of blood T cell repertoires in COVID-19. Study-wide background: The United States, Italy and Spain provided the acute and convalescent COVID-19 samples. Sample material is recorded as cDNA or gDNA derived from T cells, B-cell-depleted T cells, or PBMCs.

The table lists this clone with many counts. V dropped 5 bases and J dropped 1; count of bases not matched to a gene: 7. Germline CDR1 and CDR2: SGHVS and FQNEAQ. The CDR3 covers 15 residues. The assay was immunoSEQ multiplex PCR, and TCRdb's table has in-frame clones only and misses some. The sample has about 83,000 clones; more than 60% are singletons. The genes are TRBV7-8 and TRBJ2-5, with 7 bases lining up with TRBD2. This sequence was found in a woman of 80 years or more with active or convalescent COVID-19. Sequencing used peripheral blood. As DNA, the CDR3 is TGTGCCAGCAGCCCGTCGGCTAGCGGCCAAGAGACCCAGTACTTC. Its protein product is CASSPSASGQETQYF.